Presented here are 2 T cell receptor beta chains from one specimen sequenced in a study of T cells in Graves' hyperthyroidism and ophthalmopathy. Template material for amplifying TCR beta CDR3 regions consisted of RNA transcripts. Primed by the HTBI set, a first-round RT-PCR was run on the TCR CDR3. TCRdb analysed the multiplex PCR reads with MiXCR anew, one entry per CDR3 protein. The repertoire has 690,000 or so distinct CDR3 sequences, about 19% of them found once; the top ten carry 16%. The sequencing input was blood. The receptor source for this set is a woman between 50 and 59 years old with Graves' hyperthyroidism that later progressed to Graves' ophthalmopathy.

The chain carries TRBV30 and TRBJ2-5; maybe TRBD1 (6 bases). This CDR3 comprises 15 residues. Deletions cut 3 bases from V and 2 bases from J, with 16 bases between. Germline CDR1 is GTSNPN and CDR2 is SVGIG (reference sequence). Written as DNA, the CDR3 is TGTGCCTGGAGCCCCGGGACAAAGCGGCAAGAGACCCAGTACTTC. It yields the protein CAWSPGTKRQETQYF. Using reference TRBV30 and TRBJ2-5 for the parts outside the CDR3, the full variable domain is SQTIHQWPATLVQPVGSPLSLECTVEGTSNPNLYWYRQAAGRGLQLLFYSVGIGQISSEVPQNLSASRPQDRQFILSSKKLLLSDSGFYLCAWSPGTKRQETQYFGPGTRLLVL.

The sample holds many counts of this clonotype. V is TRBV20-1 and J is TRBJ2-6, with D possibly being TRBD2 (5 bases). The germline V gene encodes CDR1 DFQATT and CDR2 SNEGSKA (reference sequence). The CDR3 spans 13 residues. V dropped 1 base and J dropped 4 bases, with 5 bases sitting between them. CDR3 nucleotides: TGCAGTGCTAGAGCGGGAGGGGCCAACGTCCTGACTTTC. It encodes CSARAGGANVLTF.